The 11 T cell receptor beta chains presented below share a single source sample, sequenced in a study of T-cell reconstitution after alpha-beta-depleted transplantation in children. Construction of the TCRbeta library involved unique molecular identifiers. TCRdb reprocessed the PCR reads via MiXCR and lists one record per CDR3 protein. The table records 200,000 to 250,000 distinct CDR3 sequences, under 9.5% of them present only once. This specimen was PBMCs from the stem cell graft donor, taken from the stem cell graft. The receptors shown here come from a human donor who donated a stem cell graft to a child with acute lymphoblastic leukemia.

This clonotype was detected many times. The chain links TRBV5-1 to TRBJ2-1, with 8 bases matching TRBD2. The germline gives CDR1 SGHRS, CDR2 YFSETQ. Trimming took 0 bases from V and 7 from J; bases not matched to a gene: 3. The CDR3 is 14 residues long. CDR3 sequence: CASSLGGLVNEQFF. The CDR3 nucleotides read TGCGCCAGCAGCTTGGGGGGACTAGTTAATGAGCAGTTCTTC.

This clonotype was counted many times. The chain recombines TRBV20-1 with TRBJ1-1; 8 nucleotides agree with TRBD1. This CDR3 spans 16 amino acids. CDR1 DFQATT and CDR2 SNEGSKA come from the germline V gene (reference sequence). Losses at the gene ends were 0 bases for V and 3 bases for J; bases not matched to a gene: 9. CDR3 nucleotide sequence: TGCAGTGCTAGAGATTTCCAGGGGGCTGGGGACACTGAAGCTTTCTTT. Protein: CSARDFQGAGDTEAFF.

The sample holds many counts of this clonotype. This rearrangement joins TRBV12-3 or TRBV12-4 to TRBJ2-1; D may be TRBD2 (5 bases). V gave up 1 base and J gave up 5 bases, with 9 bases separating them. This CDR3 spans 14 amino acids. The CDR3 DNA reads as TGTGCCAGCAGTTTAGGTTCGGGAAACAATGAGCAGTTCTTC. Amino acids: CASSLGSGNNEQFF.

The chain couples TRBV5-1 to TRBJ2-5; TRBD2 might be the D (6 bases). V lost 1 base, J lost 4 bases, and 11 bases lay in between. CDR1 and CDR2 (germline): SGHRS, YFSETQ. The length of the CDR3 is 14 residues. The chain's CDR3 is CASSLTSTGETQYF. CDR3 sequence (DNA): TGCGCCAGCAGCTTGACTAGCACCGGAGAGACCCAGTACTTC.

Only a few counts were recorded for this clonotype. This chain links TRBV5-1 with TRBJ1-4; D gene ambiguous. Germline V lookup: CDR1 SGHRS, CDR2 YFSETQ. CDR3 length: 13 residues. V was cut by 0 bases and J by 8 bases, with 8 bases left in between. In DNA form, the CDR3 reads TGCGCCAGCAGCTTGGGGCCCTCCGAAAAACTGTTTTTT. This codes for CASSLGPSEKLFF.

V and J are TRBV2 and TRBJ1-1, with D possibly matching TRBD1 (5 bases). Trimming took off 8 bases at V and 5 bases at J, with 21 bases between the two ends. CDR3 length equals 15 residues. Germline-derived CDR1 and CDR2 are SNHLY and FYNNEI. The CDR3 is CASSGVGGARTEAFF. The CDR3 nucleotides read TGTGCCAGCTCTGGGGTAGGAGGGGCGCGGACTGAAGCTTTCTTT.

The table lists this clonotype with a few counts. This chain links TRBV7-2 with TRBJ2-7; 7 nucleotides line up with TRBD2. Per the germline V gene, CDR1 is SGHTA and CDR2 is FQGNSA. CDR3 length equals 15 residues. Losses at the gene ends were 4 bases for V and 0 bases for J; bases not matched to a gene: 6. This CDR3 reads CASSSLGGGSYEQYF. The CDR3 coding sequence is TGTGCCAGCAGCTCCTTGGGGGGGGGCTCCTACGAGCAGTACTTC.

A few counts support this clonotype. This chain connects TRBV12-3 or TRBV12-4 to TRBJ2-2, with 7 nucleotides matching TRBD1. With 7 bases clipped from V and 5 bases from J, the junction kept 13 bases outside the gene matches. This CDR3 comprises 16 residues. CDR3: CASTRIGGMGTGELFF. CDR3 DNA sequence: TGTGCCAGCACCAGAATAGGGGGCATGGGTACCGGGGAGCTGTTTTTT.

This clonotype came up many times. The genes are TRBV7-9 and TRBJ2-5; possible D gene TRBD1, 5 bases. Germline CDR1 is SEHNR and CDR2 is FQNEAQ (reference sequence). This CDR3 has 13 residues. Trimming removed 5 bases at V and 6 bases at J, with 13 bases between. CDR3 loop: CASSGTGSQTQYF. In DNA form, the CDR3 reads TGTGCCAGCAGCGGCACAGGATCTCAGACCCAGTACTTC.

In its sample, this clonotype was seen a few times. The chain has TRBV5-1 and TRBJ2-7; TRBD2 matches at 10 bases. The ends lost 4 bases at V and 4 bases at J; junction bases unmatched: 14. The CDR3 has 17 amino acids. Germline CDR1 and CDR2: SGHRS and YFSETQ. The CDR3, as DNA: TGCGCCAGCAGCGACTATCAAATAGCGGGGGGAAAATACGAGCAGTACTTC. It specifies CASSDYQIAGGKYEQYF.

This chain connects TRBV3-1 to TRBJ1-2; D remains ambiguous. The CDR3 is 14 residues long. Germline CDR1 LGHDT, CDR2 YNNKEL (reference sequence). V was trimmed by 2 bases and J by 2 bases, leaving 9 bases between them. CDR3 loop: CASSQNPGNYGYTF. CDR3 coding DNA: TGTGCCAGCAGCCAAAACCCGGGCAACTATGGCTACACCTTC.